This entry describes one TCR beta chain. What it binds is unknown. This sample is drawn from a study of identical twins. Study-wide results and limits: There is a chance that invariant MAIT and iNKT cells partially muddied zero-insertion analyses. Compared with unrelated sharing, twin-shared out-of-frame alpha sequences had more low-probability sequences.

The CDR3 is 13 amino acids. Germline trimming cut 5 bases from V and 8 bases from J; bases unmatched to any gene: 3. TCRdb reprocessed the 5' RACE reads with MiXCR, giving one entry per CDR3 protein. The sample shows about 250,000 distinct CDR3 sequences, about 8.3% of them seen only once. These data were likewise used in another study, on yellow fever vaccine responses in identical twins.

Input material: CD8+ T cells sorted from blood. The TCR sequence derives from a woman between 18 and 29 years old in good health. The rearrangement uses TRBV12-3 or TRBV12-4 and TRBJ2-1, with TRBD2 matching over 10 bases. The CDR3 reads CASSPSGGDEQFF. The DNA for the CDR3 is TGTGCCAGCAGTCCTAGCGGGGGCGATGAGCAGTTCTTC.